This is a list of T cell receptor beta chains from one sample in a study of PD-L1 blockade in urothelial cancer. Method: immunoSEQ multiplex PCR; TCRdb's copy keeps in-frame clones and lacks some. The sample contains about 120,000 clones, 80% to 90% of which appear only once. The sequencing here drew on PBMCs, taken around atezolizumab (anti-PD-L1) treatment. These receptor sequences come from a man aged 55 to 70 with urothelial cancer. Both conserved end residues are trimmed from each CDR3.

J gene	V gene	CDR3 protein
TRBJ1-6	TRBV5-5	ASSSMNSLNSPLH
TRBJ1-5	TRBV28	ASSSAEGARAPQH
TRBJ1-1	TRBV2	ASRNTEAF
TRBJ1-2	TRBV27	ASSWTGGTSNYGYT
TRBJ2-2	TRBV6-1	ASSEQGASNTGELF
TRBJ1-6	TRBV18	ASSQQENKNSPLH
TRBJ2-7	TRBV28	ASSPQTGARTD
TRBJ2-7	TRBV11-2	ASSRFGAESSYEQY
TRBJ2-1	TRBV10-3	AIGQGAVDNEQF
TRBJ1-5	TRBV30	ALGGARDQPQH
TRBJ1-2	TRBV18	ASSPNSGTREDGYT
TRBJ2-1	TRBV4-3	ASSQPGQDEQF
TRBJ1-5	TRBV5-1	ASSLETGNQPQH
TRBJ2-3	TRBV15	ATSRGGDTQY
TRBJ2-3	TRBV28	ASSQGLALSTDTQY
TRBJ2-5	TRBV6-5	ASRPAGDETQY
TRBJ1-6	TRBV19	ASKSGTGGSPLH
TRBJ2-3	TRBV9	ASSTRTGRTDTQY
TRBJ2-5	TRBV11-2	ASSPRGIQETQY
TRBJ2-7	TRBV19	ASSEDRGHEQY
TRBJ2-7	TRBV15	ATSRDLGPFFYEQY
TRBJ2-7	TRBV4-1	ASSLSRDSTYEQY
TRBJ1-1	TRBV18	ASSPARPDSSGAF
TRBJ1-2	TRBV29-1	SVEGWRWGGGYT
TRBJ2-3	TRBV4-2	ASSQVASGQSNTQY
TRBJ2-3	TRBV7-2	ASSPRAGVGTDTQY
TRBJ1-2	TRBV6-5	ASSYPVSGGNYGYT
TRBJ1-3	TRBV6-6	ASRPASMGENTIY
TRBJ2-7	TRBV27	ASSFTSLYEQY
TRBJ1-1	TRBV5-1	ASSPQIDSIFGAF
TRBJ2-7	TRBV28	ASSLYIQGIYEQY
TRBJ2-7	TRBV4-3	ASSQEYDRGFLYEQY
TRBJ2-5	TRBV9	ASSVVGDSQETQY
TRBJ2-2	TRBV5-4	ASSPFERGANTGELF
TRBJ1-2	TRBV15	ATSKGTADNYGYT
TRBJ2-7	TRBV27	ASSLRRDIYEQY
TRBJ2-2	TRBV7-9	ASSLGGQGDPGELF
TRBJ2-1	TRBV5-1	ASSLIPENEQF
TRBJ2-2	TRBV4-2	ASSQGGLSVTGELF
TRBJ1-4	TRBV5-1	ASSSTGSTNEKLF
TRBJ2-1	TRBV10-3	AISVRDSSYNEQF
TRBJ2-7	TRBV5-5	ASSLAIMTGNDEQY
TRBJ1-4	TRBV6-5	ASSPLTGGVEKLF
TRBJ2-2	TRBV27	ASRTSGSTSSTGELF
TRBJ1-5	TRBV19	ATKAGQPFSNQPQH
TRBJ2-5	TRBV27	ASSSWGGETQY
TRBJ1-2	TRBV19	ASSTQTGTRGYT